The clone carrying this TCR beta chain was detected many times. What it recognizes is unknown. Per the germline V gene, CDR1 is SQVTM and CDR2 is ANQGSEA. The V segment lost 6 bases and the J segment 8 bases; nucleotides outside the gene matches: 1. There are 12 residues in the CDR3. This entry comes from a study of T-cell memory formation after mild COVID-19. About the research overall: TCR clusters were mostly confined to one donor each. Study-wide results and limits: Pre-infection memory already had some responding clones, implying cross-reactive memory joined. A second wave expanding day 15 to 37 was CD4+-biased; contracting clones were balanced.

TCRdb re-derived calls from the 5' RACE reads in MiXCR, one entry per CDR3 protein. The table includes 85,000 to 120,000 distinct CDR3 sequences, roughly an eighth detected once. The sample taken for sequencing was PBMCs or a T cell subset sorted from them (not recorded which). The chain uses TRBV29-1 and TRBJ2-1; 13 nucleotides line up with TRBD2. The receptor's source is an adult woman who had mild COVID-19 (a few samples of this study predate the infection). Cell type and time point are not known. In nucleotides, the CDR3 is TGCAGCGTGGGACTAGCGGGATATGAGCAGTTCTTC. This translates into CSVGLAGYEQFF.